A few counts support the clone carrying this T cell receptor beta chain. The antigen remains undetermined. This entry comes from a study of cytomegalovirus exposure and HLA in healthy donors. The study, taken as a whole, reports: Later analysis revealed greater clonal expansion in HLA-associated TCR beta chains than in equally common others.

The study ran its PCR with 60 Vbeta and 13 Jbeta primers. Data came from immunoSEQ multiplex PCR; TCRdb stores just in-frame clones and leaves some out. The sample has roughly 150,000 clones, 75% seen once. This sequence originates from a man between 18 and 35 years old in good health and CMV-seropositive. The sample taken for sequencing was PBMCs.

In nucleotides, the CDR3 is TGTGCCAGTAGTATATTTGGTAGCGGGAGGCCGATCCAGTACTTC. Encoded protein: CASSIFGSGRPIQYF. The V call is TRBV19, the J call TRBJ2-4, with 10 nucleotides matching TRBD2. The CDR3 is made up of 15 amino acids. Germline V gene sequence: CDR1 LNHDA, CDR2 SQIVND (reference sequence). The V and J ends lost 2 bases and 13 bases, in that order; junction bases with no gene match: 11.